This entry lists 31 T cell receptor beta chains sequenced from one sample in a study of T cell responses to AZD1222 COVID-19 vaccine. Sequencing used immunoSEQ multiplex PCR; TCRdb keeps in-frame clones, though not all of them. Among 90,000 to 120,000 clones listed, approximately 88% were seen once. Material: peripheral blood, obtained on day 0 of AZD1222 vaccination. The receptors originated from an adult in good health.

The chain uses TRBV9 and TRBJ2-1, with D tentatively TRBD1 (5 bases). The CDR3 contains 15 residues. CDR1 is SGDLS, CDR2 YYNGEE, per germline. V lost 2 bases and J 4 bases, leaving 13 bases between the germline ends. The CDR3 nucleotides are TGTGCCAGCAGCGTTTTGGCAGGGTATTACAATGAGCAGTTCTTC. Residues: CASSVLAGYYNEQFF.

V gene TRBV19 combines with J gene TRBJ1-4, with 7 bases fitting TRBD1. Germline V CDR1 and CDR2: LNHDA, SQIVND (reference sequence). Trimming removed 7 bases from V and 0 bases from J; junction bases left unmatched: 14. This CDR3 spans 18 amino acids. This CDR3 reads CASTPRGGQAATNEKLFF. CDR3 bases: TGTGCCAGTACCCCCCGAGGGGGCCAGGCTGCAACTAATGAAAAACTGTTTTTT.

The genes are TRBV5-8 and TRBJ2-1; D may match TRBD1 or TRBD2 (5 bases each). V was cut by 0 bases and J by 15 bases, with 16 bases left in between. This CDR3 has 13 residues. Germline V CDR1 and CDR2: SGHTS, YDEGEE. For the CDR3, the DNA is TGTGCCAGCAGCTTGGGGGGGACCATCGGTCCGTTCTTC. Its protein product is CASSLGGTIGPFF.

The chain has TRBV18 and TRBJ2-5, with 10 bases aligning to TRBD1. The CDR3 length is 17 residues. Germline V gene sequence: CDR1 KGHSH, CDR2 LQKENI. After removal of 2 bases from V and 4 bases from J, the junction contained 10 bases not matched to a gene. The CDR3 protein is CASSPSSGTGDRETQYF. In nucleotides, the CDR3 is TGTGCCAGCTCACCATCCTCCGGGACAGGGGATCGAGAGACCCAGTACTTC.

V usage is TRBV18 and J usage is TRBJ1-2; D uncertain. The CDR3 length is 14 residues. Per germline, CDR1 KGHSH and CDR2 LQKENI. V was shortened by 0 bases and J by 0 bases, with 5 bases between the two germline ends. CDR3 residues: CASSPPGTNYGYTF. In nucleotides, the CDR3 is TGTGCCAGCTCACCACCGGGGACTAACTATGGCTACACCTTC.

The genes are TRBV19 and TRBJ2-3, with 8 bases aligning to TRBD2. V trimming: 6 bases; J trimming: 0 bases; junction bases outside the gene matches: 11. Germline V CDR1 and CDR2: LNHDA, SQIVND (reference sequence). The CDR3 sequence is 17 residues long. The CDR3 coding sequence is TGTGCCAGTAGCTCTCCCGGACTAGCTCTTAGCACAGATACGCAGTATTTT. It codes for CASSSPGLALSTDTQYF.

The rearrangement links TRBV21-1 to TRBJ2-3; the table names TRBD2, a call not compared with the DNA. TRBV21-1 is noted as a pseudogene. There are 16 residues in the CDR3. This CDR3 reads CASSKEGDPLTDTQYF. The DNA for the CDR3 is TGTGCCAGCAGCAAAGAGGGAGACCCACTCACAGATACGCAGTATTTT.

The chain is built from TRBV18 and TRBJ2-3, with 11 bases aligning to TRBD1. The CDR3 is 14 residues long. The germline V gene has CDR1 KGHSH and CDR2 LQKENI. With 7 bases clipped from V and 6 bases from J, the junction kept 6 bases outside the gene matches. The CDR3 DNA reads TGTGCCAGCTTAGGACAGGGGGCCGCGGATACGCAGTATTTT. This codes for CASLGQGAADTQYF.

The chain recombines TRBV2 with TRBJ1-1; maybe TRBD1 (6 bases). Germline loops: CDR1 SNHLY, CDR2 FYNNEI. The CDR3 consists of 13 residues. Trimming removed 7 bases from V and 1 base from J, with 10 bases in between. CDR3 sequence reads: CASTGQRNTEAFF. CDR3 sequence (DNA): TGTGCCAGCACCGGACAGAGGAACACTGAAGCTTTCTTT.

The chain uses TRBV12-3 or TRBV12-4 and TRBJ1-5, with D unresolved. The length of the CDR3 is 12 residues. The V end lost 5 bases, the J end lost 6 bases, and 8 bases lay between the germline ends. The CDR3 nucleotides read TGTGCCAGCAGTCCGGAGAGTCAGCCCCAGCATTTT. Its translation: CASSPESQPQHF.

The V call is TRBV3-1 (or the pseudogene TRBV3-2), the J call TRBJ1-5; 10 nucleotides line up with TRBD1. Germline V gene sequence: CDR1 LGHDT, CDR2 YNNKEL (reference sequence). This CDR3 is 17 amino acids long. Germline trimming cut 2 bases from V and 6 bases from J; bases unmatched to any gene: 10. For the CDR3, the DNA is TGTGCCAGCAGCCAAAGAGGGGGTCGGGACAGGGGTCAGCCCCAGCATTTT. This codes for CASSQRGGRDRGQPQHF.

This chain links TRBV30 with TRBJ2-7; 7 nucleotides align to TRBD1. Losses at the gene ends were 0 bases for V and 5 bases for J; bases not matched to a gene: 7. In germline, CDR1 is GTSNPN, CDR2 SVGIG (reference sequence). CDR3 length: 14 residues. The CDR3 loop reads CAWSVGGRGHEQYF. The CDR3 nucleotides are TGTGCCTGGAGTGTAGGGGGCAGGGGCCACGAGCAGTACTTC.

The CDR3 loop is CASSFKGQWADTQYF. The CDR3 coding sequence is TGTGCCAGCAGTTTTAAGGGACAATGGGCAGATACGCAGTATTTT. The chain uses TRBV27 and TRBJ2-3; TRBD1 might be the D (6 bases). This CDR3 is 15 amino acids long. The germline V gene has CDR1 MNHEY and CDR2 SMNVEV (reference sequence). Trimming stripped 3 bases from V and 4 bases from J, with 14 bases between.

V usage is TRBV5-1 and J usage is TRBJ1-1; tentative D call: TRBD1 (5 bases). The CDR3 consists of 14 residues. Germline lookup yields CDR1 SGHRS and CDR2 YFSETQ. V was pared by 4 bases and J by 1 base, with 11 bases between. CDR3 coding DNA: TGCGCCAGCAGCATGGGGACGGCGAACACTGAAGCTTTCTTT. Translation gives CASSMGTANTEAFF.

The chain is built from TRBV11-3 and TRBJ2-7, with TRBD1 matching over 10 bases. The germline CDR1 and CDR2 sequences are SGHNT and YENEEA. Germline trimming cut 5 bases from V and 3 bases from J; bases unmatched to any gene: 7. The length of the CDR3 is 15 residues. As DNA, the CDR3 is TGTGCCAGCAGCCTCCTGACAGGGGGCGACTACGAGCAGTACTTC. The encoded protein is CASSLLTGGDYEQYF.

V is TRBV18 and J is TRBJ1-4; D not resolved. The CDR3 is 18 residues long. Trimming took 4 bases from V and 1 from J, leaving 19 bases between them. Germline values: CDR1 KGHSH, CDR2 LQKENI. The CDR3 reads CASSRFQADPQTNEKLFF. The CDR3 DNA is TGTGCCAGCTCACGTTTTCAGGCAGACCCGCAAACTAATGAAAAACTGTTTTTT.

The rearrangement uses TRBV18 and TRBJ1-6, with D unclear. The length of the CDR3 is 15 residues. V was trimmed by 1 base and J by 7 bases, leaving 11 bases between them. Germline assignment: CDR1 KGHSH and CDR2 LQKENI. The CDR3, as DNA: TGTGCCAGCTCACCACAGGTCCCGGAGAATTCACCCCTCCACTTT. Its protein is CASSPQVPENSPLHF. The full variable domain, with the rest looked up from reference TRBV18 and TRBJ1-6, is NAGVMQNPRHLVRRRGQEARLRCSPMKGHSHVYWYRQLPEEGLKFMVYLQKENIIDESGMPKERFSAEFPKEGPSILRIQQVVRGDSAAYFCASSPQVPENSPLHFGNGTRLTVT.

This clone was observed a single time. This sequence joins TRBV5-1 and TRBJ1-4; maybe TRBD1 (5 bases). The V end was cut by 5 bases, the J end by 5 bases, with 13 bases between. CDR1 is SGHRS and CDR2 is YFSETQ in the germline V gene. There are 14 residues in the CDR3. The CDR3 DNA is TGCGCCAGCAGGACAGCCTCCGGGAATGAAAAACTGTTTTTT. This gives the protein CASRTASGNEKLFF.

The CDR3 loop reads CATSGPGLAQETQYF. The CDR3 DNA is TGTGCCACCAGTGGGCCGGGACTAGCGCAAGAGACCCAGTACTTC. The rearrangement links TRBV24-1 to TRBJ2-5, with 10 bases matching TRBD2. The germline gives CDR1 KGHDR, CDR2 SFDVKD. The V and J ends lost 5 bases and 2 bases, in that order; junction bases with no gene match: 4. The CDR3 extends over 15 amino acids.

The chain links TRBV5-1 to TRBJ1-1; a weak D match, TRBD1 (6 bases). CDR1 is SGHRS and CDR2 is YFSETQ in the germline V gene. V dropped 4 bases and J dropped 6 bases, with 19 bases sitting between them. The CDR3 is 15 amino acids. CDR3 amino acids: CASSAQLDRNSEAFF. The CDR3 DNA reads TGCGCCAGCAGCGCCCAACTCGACAGGAATTCTGAAGCTTTCTTT.

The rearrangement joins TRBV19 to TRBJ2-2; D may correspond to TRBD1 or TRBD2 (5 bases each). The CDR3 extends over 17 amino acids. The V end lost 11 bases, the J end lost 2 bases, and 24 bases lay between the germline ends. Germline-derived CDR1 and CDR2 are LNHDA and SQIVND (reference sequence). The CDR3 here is CAGGRWAGFFNTGELFF. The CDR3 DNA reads TGTGCCGGAGGACGGTGGGCAGGGTTCTTTAACACCGGGGAGCTGTTTTTT.

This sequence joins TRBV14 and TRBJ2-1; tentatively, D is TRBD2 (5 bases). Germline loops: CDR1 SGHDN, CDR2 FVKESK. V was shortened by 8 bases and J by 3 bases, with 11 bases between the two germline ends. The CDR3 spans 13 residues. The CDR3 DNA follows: TGTGCCAGCGGGAGACTGAACTACAATGAGCAGTTCTTC. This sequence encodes CASGRLNYNEQFF.

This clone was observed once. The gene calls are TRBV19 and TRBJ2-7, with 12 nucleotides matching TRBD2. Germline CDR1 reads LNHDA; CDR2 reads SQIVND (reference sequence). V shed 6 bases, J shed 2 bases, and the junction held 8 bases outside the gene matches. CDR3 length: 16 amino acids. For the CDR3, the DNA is TGTGCCAGTAGCCCTGGGACTAGCGGGTTCGCCTACGAGCAGTACTTC. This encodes CASSPGTSGFAYEQYF.

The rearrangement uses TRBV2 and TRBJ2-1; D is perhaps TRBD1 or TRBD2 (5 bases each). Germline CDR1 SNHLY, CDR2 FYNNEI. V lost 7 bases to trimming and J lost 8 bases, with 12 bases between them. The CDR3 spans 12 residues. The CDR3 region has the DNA TGTGCCAGCAAGAGGGGTTCGTATGAGCAGTTCTTC. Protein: CASKRGSYEQFF.

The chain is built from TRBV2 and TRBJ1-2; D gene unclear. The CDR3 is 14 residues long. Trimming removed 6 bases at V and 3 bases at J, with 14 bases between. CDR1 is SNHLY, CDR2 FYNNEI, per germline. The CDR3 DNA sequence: TGTGCCAGCAGCGAGAACCGGGCGGACTATGGCTACACCTTC. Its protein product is CASSENRADYGYTF.

The CDR3 bases are TGTGCCAGTAGTCACCGGGACAGGTTTTTGGGAACGCCTGAAGCTTTCTTT. Its translation is CASSHRDRFLGTPEAFF. The chain carries TRBV19 and TRBJ1-1, with 8 nucleotides matching TRBD1. Germline V lookup: CDR1 LNHDA, CDR2 SQIVND (reference sequence). The CDR3 is 17 amino acids. V lost 5 bases to trimming and J lost 6 bases; unmatched junction nucleotides: 17.

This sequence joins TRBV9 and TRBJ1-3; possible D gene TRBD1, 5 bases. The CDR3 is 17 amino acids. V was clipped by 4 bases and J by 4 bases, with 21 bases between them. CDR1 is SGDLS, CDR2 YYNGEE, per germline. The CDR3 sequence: CASSTEGFVSGGNTIYF. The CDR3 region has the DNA TGTGCCAGCAGCACGGAGGGGTTTGTGTCGGGAGGAAACACCATATATTTT.

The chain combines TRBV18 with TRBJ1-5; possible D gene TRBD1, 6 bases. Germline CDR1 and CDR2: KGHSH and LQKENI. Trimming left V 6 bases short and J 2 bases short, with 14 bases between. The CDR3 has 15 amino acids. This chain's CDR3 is CASSSMTGGNQPQHF. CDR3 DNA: TGTGCCAGCTCTTCAATGACAGGCGGCAATCAGCCCCAGCATTTT.

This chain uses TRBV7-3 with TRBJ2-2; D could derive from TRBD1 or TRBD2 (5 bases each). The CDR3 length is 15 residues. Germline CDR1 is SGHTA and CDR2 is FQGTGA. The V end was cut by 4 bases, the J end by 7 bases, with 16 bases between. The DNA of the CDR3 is TGTGCCAGCAGCTCCTCCGGGGCGGTGAACGGGGAGCTGTTTTTT. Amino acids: CASSSSGAVNGELFF. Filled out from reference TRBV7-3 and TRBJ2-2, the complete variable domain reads GAGVSQTPSNKVTEKGKYVELRCDPISGHTALYWYRQSLGQGPEFLIYFQGTGAADDSGLPNDRFFAVRPEGSVSTLKIQRTERGDSAVYLCASSSSGAVNGELFFGEGSRLTVL.

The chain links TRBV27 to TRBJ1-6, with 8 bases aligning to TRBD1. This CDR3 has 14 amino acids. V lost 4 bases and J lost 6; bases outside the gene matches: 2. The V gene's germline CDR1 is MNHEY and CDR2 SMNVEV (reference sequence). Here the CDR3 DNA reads TGTGCCAGCAGTTCCGGACAGGGTAATTCACCCCTCCACTTT. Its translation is CASSSGQGNSPLHF.

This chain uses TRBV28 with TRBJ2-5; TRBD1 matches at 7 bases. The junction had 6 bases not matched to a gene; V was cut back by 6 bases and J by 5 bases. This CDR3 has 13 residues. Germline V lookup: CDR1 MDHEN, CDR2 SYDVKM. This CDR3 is CASSPDRAETQYF. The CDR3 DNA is TGTGCCAGCAGCCCTGACAGGGCGGAGACCCAGTACTTC.